This T cell receptor (beta chain) emerged from a study of PD-1 blockade in classical Hodgkin lymphoma. TCRdb's table, derived via immunoSEQ multiplex PCR, lists solely in-frame clones and lacks some. This table has around 40,000 clones, around 71% appearing once. General study results and limits: Exclusion covered patients beginning nivolumab under 1 year post-ASCT. Prior therapy or disease activity may underlie the repertoire differences, whose causes remain undefined.

The sample holds one count of this clone. The antigen is undetermined. Brentuximab vedotin exposure varied, and every patient relapsed after autologous stem cell transplantation. The CDR3 length is 16 residues. Germline V gene sequence: CDR1 SGHTA, CDR2 FQGNSA. V gave up 11 bases and J gave up 0 bases, with 19 bases separating them. The clonotype comes from a human donor with classical Hodgkin lymphoma. The sequences come from peripheral blood mononuclear cells (PBMCs), collected at baseline. The chain employs TRBV7-2 and TRBJ2-2; D is ambiguous. The DNA for the CDR3 is TGTGCCCTACACCCTAGAAGAACGGCGAACACCGGGGAGCTGTTTTTT. It yields the protein CALHPRRTANTGELFF. Together with reference TRBV7-2 and TRBJ2-2, the CDR3 gives the full variable domain: GAGVSQSPSNKVTEKGKDVELRCDPISGHTALYWYRQSLGQGLEFLIYFQGNSAPDKSGLPSDRFSAERTGGSVSTLTIQRTQQEDSAVYLCALHPRRTANTGELFFGEGSRLTVL.